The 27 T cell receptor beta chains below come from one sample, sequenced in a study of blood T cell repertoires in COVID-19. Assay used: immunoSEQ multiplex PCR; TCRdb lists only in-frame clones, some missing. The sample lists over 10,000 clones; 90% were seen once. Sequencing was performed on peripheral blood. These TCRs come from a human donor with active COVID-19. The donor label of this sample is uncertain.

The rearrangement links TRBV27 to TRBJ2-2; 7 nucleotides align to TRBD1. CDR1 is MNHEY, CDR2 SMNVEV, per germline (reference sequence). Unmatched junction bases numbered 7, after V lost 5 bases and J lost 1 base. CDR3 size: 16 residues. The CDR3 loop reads CASSPTDRVNTGELFF. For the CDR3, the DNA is TGTGCCAGCAGTCCGACCGACAGGGTGAACACCGGGGAGCTGTTTTTT.

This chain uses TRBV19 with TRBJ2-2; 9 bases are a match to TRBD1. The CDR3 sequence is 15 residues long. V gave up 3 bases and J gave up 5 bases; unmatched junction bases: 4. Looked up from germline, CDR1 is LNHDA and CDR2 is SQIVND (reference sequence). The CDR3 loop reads CASSILTGGTGELFF. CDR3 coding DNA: TGTGCCAGTAGTATCTTGACAGGGGGAACCGGGGAGCTGTTTTTT.

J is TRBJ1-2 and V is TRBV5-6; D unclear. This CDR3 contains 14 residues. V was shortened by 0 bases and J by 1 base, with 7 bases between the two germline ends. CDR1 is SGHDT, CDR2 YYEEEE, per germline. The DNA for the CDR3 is TGTGCCAGCAGCTTGGTGTACAGTAACTATGGCTACACCTTC. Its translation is CASSLVYSNYGYTF.

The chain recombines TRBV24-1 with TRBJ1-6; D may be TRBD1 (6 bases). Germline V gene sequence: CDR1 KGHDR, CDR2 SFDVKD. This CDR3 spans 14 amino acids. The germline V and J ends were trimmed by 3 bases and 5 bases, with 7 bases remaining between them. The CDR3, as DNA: TGTGCCACCAGTGATCCAGGGGATAATTCACCCCTCCACTTT. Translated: CATSDPGDNSPLHF.

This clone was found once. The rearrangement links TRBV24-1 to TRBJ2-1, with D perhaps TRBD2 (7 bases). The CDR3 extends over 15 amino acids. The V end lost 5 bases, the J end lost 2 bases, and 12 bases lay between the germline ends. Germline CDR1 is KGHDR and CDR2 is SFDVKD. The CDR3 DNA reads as TGTGCCACCAGTGGCGGGGGCCTAACCTACAATGAGCAGTTCTTC. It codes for CATSGGGLTYNEQFF.

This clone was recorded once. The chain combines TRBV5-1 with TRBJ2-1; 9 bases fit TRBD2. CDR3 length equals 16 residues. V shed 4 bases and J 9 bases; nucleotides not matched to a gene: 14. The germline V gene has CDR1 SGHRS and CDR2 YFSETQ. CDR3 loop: CASSGQSAGGQGEQFF. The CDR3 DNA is TGCGCCAGCAGCGGACAATCGGCGGGGGGGCAAGGTGAGCAGTTCTTC.

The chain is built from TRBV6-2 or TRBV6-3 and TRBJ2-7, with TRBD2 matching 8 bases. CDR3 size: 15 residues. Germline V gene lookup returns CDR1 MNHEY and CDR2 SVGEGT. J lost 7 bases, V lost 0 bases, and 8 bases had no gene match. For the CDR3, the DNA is TGTGCCAGCAGTTACTCAGCGGGGGCCCTTGGGGAGCAGTACTTC. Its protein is CASSYSAGALGEQYF.

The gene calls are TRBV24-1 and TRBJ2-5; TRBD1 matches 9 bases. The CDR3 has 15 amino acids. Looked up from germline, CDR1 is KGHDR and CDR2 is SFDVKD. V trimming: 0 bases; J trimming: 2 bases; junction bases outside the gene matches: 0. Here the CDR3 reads CATSDLGTGQETQYF. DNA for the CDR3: TGTGCCACCAGTGATTTGGGGACAGGGCAAGAGACCCAGTACTTC.

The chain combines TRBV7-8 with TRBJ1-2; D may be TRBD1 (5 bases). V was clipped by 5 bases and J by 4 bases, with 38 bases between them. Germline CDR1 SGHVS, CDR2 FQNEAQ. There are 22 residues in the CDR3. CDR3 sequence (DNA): TGTGCCAGCAGCGCGGTCCTTCGTCTCGGGGGACCGGGAAGCCAGGGAGGCTATGGCTACACCTTC. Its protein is CASSAVLRLGGPGSQGGYGYTF.

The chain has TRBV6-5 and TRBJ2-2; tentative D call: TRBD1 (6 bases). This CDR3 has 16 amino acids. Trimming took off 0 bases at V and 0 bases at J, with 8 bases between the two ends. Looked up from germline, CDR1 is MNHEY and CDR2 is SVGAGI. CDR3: CASSYSGTSNTGELFF. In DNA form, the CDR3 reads TGTGCCAGCAGTTACTCCGGGACATCGAACACCGGGGAGCTGTTTTTT.

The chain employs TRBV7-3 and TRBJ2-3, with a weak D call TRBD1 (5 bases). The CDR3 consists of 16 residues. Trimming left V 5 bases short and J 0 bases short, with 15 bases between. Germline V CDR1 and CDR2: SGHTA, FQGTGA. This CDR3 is CASSPDGGASTDTQYF. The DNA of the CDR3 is TGTGCCAGCAGCCCAGATGGTGGGGCTAGCACAGATACGCAGTATTTT.

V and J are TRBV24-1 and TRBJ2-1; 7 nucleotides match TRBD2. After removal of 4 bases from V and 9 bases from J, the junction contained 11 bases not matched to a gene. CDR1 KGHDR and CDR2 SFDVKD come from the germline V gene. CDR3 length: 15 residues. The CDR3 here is CATSDPGTKATEQFF. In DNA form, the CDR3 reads TGTGCCACCAGTGACCCCGGGACTAAGGCGACTGAGCAGTTCTTC.

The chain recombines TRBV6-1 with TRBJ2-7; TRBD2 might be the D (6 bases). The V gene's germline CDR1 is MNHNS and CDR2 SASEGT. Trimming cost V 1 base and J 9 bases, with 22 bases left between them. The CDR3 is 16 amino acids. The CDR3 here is CASSEGSSAASGGQYF. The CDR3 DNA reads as TGTGCCAGCAGTGAAGGATCGTCGGCAGCCTCCGGGGGGCAGTACTTC.

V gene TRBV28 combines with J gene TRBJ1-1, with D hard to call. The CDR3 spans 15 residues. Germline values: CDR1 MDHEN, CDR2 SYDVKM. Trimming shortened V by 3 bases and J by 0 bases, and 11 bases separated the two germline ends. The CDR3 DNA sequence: TGTGCCAGCAGTTTCGGGGAATTCATGAACACTGAAGCTTTCTTT. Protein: CASSFGEFMNTEAFF.

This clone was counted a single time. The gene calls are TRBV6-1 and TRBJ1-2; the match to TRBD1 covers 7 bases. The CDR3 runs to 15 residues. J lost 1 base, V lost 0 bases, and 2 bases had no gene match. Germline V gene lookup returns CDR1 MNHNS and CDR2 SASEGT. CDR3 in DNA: TGTGCCAGCAGTGAAGCGGGACAGTTTAACTATGGCTACACCTTC. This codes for CASSEAGQFNYGYTF.

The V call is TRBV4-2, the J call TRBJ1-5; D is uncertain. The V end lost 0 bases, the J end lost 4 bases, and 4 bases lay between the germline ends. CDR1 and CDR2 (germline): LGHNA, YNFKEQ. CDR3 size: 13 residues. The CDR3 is CASSQDPNQPQHF. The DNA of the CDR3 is TGTGCCAGCAGCCAAGATCCTAATCAGCCCCAGCATTTT.

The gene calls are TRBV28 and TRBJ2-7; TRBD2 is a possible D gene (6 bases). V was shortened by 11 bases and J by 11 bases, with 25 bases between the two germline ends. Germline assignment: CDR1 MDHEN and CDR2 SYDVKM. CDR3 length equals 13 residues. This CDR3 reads CAGTDSREGLKYF. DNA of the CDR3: TGTGCCGGCACCGACTCTCGCGAAGGACTAAAGTACTTC.

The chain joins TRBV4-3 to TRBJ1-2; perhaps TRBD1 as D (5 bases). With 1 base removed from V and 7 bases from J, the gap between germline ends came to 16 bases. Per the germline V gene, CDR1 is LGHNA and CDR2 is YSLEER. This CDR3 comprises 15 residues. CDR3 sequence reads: CASSQGGGVAVGYTF. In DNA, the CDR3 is TGCGCCAGCAGCCAAGGGGGGGGTGTTGCGGTTGGCTACACCTTC.

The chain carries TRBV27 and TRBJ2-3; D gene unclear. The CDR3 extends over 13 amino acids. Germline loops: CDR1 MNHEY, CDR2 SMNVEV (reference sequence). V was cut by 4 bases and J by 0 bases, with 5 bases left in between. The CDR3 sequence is CASSSLSTDTQYF. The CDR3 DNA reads TGTGCCAGCAGTTCCCTCAGCACAGATACGCAGTATTTT.

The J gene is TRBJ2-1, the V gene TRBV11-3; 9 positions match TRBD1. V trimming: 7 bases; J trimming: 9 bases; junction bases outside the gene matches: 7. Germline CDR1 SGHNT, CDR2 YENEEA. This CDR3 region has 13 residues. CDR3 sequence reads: CASKEQGAIEQFF. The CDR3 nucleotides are TGTGCCAGCAAAGAACAGGGGGCAATTGAGCAGTTCTTC. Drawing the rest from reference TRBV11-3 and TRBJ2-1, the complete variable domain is EAGVVQSPRYKIIEKKQPVAFWCNPISGHNTLYWYLQNLGQGPELLIRYENEEAVDDSQLPKDRFSAERLKGVDSTLKIQPAELGDSAVYLCASKEQGAIEQFFGPGTRLTVL.

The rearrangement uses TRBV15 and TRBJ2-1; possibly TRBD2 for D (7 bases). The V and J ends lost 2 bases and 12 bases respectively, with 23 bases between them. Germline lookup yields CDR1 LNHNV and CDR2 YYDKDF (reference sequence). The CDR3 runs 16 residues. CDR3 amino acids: CATSRPLPGGVVGQFF. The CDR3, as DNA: TGTGCCACCAGCAGACCCTTGCCGGGGGGCGTTGTTGGGCAGTTCTTC.

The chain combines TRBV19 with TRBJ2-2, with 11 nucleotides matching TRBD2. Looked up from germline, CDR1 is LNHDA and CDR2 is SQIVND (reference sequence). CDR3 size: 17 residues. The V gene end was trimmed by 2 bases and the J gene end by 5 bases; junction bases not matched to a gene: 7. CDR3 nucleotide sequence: TGTGCCAGTAGTATATTTTCGGGACTAGCGGCGACCGGGGAGCTGTTTTTT. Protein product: CASSIFSGLAATGELFF. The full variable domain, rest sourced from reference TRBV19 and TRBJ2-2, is DGGITQSPKYLFRKEGQNVTLSCEQNLNHDAMYWYRQDPGQGLRLIYYSQIVNDFQKGDIAEGYSVSREKKESFPLTVTSAQKNPTAFYLCASSIFSGLAATGELFFGEGSRLTVL.

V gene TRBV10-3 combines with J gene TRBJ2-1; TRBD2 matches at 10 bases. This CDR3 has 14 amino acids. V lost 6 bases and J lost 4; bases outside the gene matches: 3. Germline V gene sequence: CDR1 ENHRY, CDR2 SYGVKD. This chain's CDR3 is CAIRQLAGYNEQFF. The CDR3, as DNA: TGTGCCATCAGGCAACTAGCGGGGTACAATGAGCAGTTCTTC.

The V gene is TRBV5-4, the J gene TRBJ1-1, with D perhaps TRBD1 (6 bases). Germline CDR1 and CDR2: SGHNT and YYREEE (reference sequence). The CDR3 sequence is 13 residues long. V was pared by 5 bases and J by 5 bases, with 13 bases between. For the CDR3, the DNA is TGTGCCAGCAGGCCAGGGGTTGCTACTGAAGCTTTCTTT. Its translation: CASRPGVATEAFF.

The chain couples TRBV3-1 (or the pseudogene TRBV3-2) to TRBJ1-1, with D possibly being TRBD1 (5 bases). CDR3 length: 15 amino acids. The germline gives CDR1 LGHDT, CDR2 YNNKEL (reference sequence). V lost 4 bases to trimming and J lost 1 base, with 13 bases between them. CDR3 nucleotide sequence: TGTGCCAGCAGCCCTTTTCAGGGTTCGAACACTGAAGCTTTCTTT. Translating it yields CASSPFQGSNTEAFF.

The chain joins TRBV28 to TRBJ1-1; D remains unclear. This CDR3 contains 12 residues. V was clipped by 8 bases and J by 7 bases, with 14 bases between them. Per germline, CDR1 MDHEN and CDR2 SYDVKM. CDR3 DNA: TGTGCCAGCGTTATAAGCGTAGGTGAAGCTTTCTTT. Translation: CASVISVGEAFF. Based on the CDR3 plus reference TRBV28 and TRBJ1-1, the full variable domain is DVKVTQSSRYLVKRTGEKVFLECVQDMDHENMFWYRQDPGLGLRLIYFSYDVKMKEKGDIPEGYSVSREKKERFSLILESASTNQTSMYLCASVISVGEAFFGQGTRLTVV.

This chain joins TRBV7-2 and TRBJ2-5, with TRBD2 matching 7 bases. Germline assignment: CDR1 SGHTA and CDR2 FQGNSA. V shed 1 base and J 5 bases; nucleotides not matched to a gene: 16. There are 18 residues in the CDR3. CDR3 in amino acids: CASSLETGLNMEVETQYF. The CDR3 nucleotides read TGTGCCAGCAGCTTAGAAACGGGACTAAACATGGAGGTGGAGACCCAGTACTTC.